This TCR beta chain was identified during a study of identical twins (TCRdb year 2016). At the level of the whole study: The study deep-sequenced TCR alpha and beta repertoires from monozygotic twins, unrelated adults of various ages and cord blood to test whether fetal clonotypes persist. To rule out contamination, the twin experiments were replicated at different times with different library preparation protocols. Findings and caveats that apply to the study as a whole: Invariant T cells such as MAIT and iNKT could partly confound zero-insertion analyses, though diverse VJ usage argued against this for most clonotypes. Compared with coincidental sharing between unrelated individuals, out-of-frame TCR alpha sequences shared between twins had an excess of sequences with low generation probability. In beta out-of-frame sequences, excess twin sharing was weaker, because having fewer shared sequences lowered the signal-to-noise ratio. Conclusions relied on cross-sectional statistical analysis, since the same donors could not be followed over many years. Fewer insertions were carried by abundant cord blood beta clonotypes, a similar but weaker trend appeared in young adult naive repertoires, and no such trend appeared in memory repertoires. In monozygotic twins, recombination models systematically underestimated out-of-frame TCR alpha sharing, but the models matched the sharing seen between unrelated individuals.

Comments on this clonotype: No antigen is known for it. Base qualities are missing; no much larger clone stands one base away.

The library was prepared using 5' RACE. The sample was run on an Illumina HiSeq 2000. A universal primer binding site was added through template switching, and the final cDNA carried a unique molecular identifier so that TCR cDNA molecules could be counted accurately. Specific primers in the conserved constant-segment region were used to synthesize first-strand cDNA for the TCR alpha and beta chains. To control for contamination, every cDNA library carried two barcodes: a SMART-Mk sample barcode plus Illumina barcodes. Two successive PCR steps introduced TruSeq adapter sequences along with Illumina sample barcodes. The Illumina HiSeq platform was used with custom primers to sequence TCR alpha and beta cDNA libraries. As for the authors' bioinformatics: MiGEC processed the raw reads to extract unique molecular identifiers, while MiXCR was used to determine the CDR3 positions. For each individual, recombination models were inferred using an EM algorithm with the repgenHMM and IGoR tools. The analysis of shared clonotypes was done with the tcR package in R, with sharing normalized by the product of cloneset sizes. Out-of-frame nonproductive sequences were analyzed to study raw recombination free of thymic and clonal selection effects. TCRdb's own reprocessing of the public reads used fastp at Q25 and MiXCR and kept productive beta chains. Under each unique CDR3 protein, matching rows form one entry showing the most common genes and DNA. TCRdb's processing, not the study's, gives the V and J calls here. In this sample the table shows about 720,000 distinct CDR3 sequences, about 9.4% of which occur a single time. The ten most abundant clones make up around 0.98% of the sample.

The germline V gene encodes CDR1 SGHTA and CDR2 FQGTGA. V is reduced by 5 bases and J by 2 bases, leaving a spacing of 10 bases between them. The CDR3 covers 15 residues, taking in both the cysteine and the phenylalanine. Only CDR3 DNA is held: 45 bases, read in frame from base 1. Every donor in the study was a healthy Caucasian. Three pairs of female monozygotic twins, all aged roughly 18 to 30 years, made up the twin cohort. Peripheral blood mononuclear cells were used as the source from which RNA for TCR libraries was isolated. The same sample was also studied in work on yellow fever vaccine responses in identical twins. Looking at the second paper: According to the authors, in identical twins the way T cells responded to vaccination appeared partly convergent and partly personalized. In identical twins, the study followed T cell clones that responded to the vaccine with precision.

The sequenced sample consisted of PBMCs. The receptor's source is a woman under 30 in good health. Recombination joined TRBV7-3 with TRBJ2-6; the D gene is perhaps TRBD1, on 6 matching bases. This receptor carries the CDR3 CASSPQGTGANVLTF. DNA sequence: TGTGCCAGCAGCCCCCAGGGGACTGGGGCCAACGTCCTGACTTTC.